What follows are 21 T cell receptor beta chains derived from one specimen sequenced in a study of Graves' ophthalmopathy and Graves' hyperthyroidism. RNA served as the template for amplifying TCR beta CDR3 regions. The workflow started with a first-round RT-PCR run with HTBI primers and then moved on to a second-round multiplex PCR. TCRdb re-called the multiplex PCR reads through MiXCR, storing one row per CDR3 protein. The profile shows around 670,000 distinct CDR3 sequences, 40% of them singletons. Sequenced: peripheral blood. These receptors all come from an adult man with Graves' ophthalmopathy.

The chain combines TRBV10-3 with TRBJ1-6; D ambiguous. The CDR3 consists of 12 residues. V lost 5 bases, J lost 13 bases, and 12 bases lay in between. Germline V CDR1 and CDR2: ENHRY, SYGVKD. The CDR3 DNA reads as TGTGCCATCAGTTACCGAGGATCCCCCCTCCACTTT. Translating gives CAISYRGSPLHF.

Remarks on this clonotype: Likely a read error: the CDR3 ends without its conserved phenylalanine or tryptophan. Because the CDR3's place on the DNA is in doubt, the DNA is left out and the CDR3 is given as listed by TCRdb. The CDR3: CSARDGGS. The rearrangement joins TRBV20-1 to TRBJ2-1; TRBD1, the table's D call, lacks a check against the DNA. In germline, CDR1 is DFQATT, CDR2 SNEGSKA (reference sequence). The CDR3 has 8 amino acids, counting both end residues.

This clonotype has ten or more counts. The chain is built from TRBV7-2 and TRBJ1-2; D gene uncertain. Trimming removed 6 bases from V and 8 bases from J, with 16 bases in between. Germline loops: CDR1 SGHTA, CDR2 FQGNSA. There are 13 residues in the CDR3. The CDR3 sequence: CASSLDRDWGYTF. DNA of the CDR3: TGTGCCAGCAGTCTTGACCGCGATTGGGGCTACACCTTC.

This clonotype showed up just a few times. A single base separates this from a much larger clone, so it may be a read error. V usage is TRBV7-2 and J usage is TRBJ2-7, with 11 bases identical to TRBD1. Germline V CDR1 and CDR2: SGHTA, FQGNSA. The V and J ends lost 4 bases and 1 base, in that order; junction bases with no gene match: 0. The CDR3 has 14 amino acids. The CDR3 sequence is CASSWDRGSYEQYF. CDR3 DNA sequence: TGTGCCAGCAGCTGGGACAGGGGGTCCTACGAGCAGTACTTC.

The rearrangement uses TRBV2 and TRBJ2-5; D not resolved. The length of the CDR3 is 14 residues. Looked up from germline, CDR1 is SNHLY and CDR2 is FYNNEI. Trimming shortened V by 6 bases and J by 3 bases, and 14 bases separated the two germline ends. CDR3 loop: CASSPGSIKETQYF. Written as DNA, the CDR3 is TGTGCCAGCAGCCCTGGGTCAATAAAAGAGACCCAGTACTTC.

Written as DNA, the CDR3 is TGTGCCATCGGGGGAGGCACAGATACGCAGTATTTT. Protein sequence: CAIGGGTDTQYF. V gene TRBV7-2 combines with J gene TRBJ2-3, with D maybe TRBD2 (6 bases). The germline V gene encodes CDR1 SGHTA and CDR2 FQGNSA. Trimming removed 10 bases at V and 1 base at J, with 9 bases between. The length of the CDR3 is 12 residues. The full variable domain, rest sourced from reference TRBV7-2 and TRBJ2-3, is GAGVSQSPSNKVTEKGKDVELRCDPISGHTALYWYRQSLGQGLEFLIYFQGNSAPDKSGLPSDRFSAERTGGSVSTLTIQRTQQEDSAVYLCAIGGGTDTQYFGPGTRLTVL.

In the case of this clonotype: A much larger clone is a single base away; this may be a read error. This rearrangement joins TRBV29-1 to TRBJ2-7; 7 nucleotides agree with TRBD1. The V gene's germline CDR1 is SQVTM and CDR2 ANQGSEA. J gave up 5 bases and V 4 bases, and 5 bases lay outside the gene matches. The CDR3 contains 12 residues. CDR3 loop: CSVARGQDEQYF. In nucleotides, the CDR3 is TGCAGCGTTGCGCGTGGACAGGACGAGCAGTACTTC.

The sample holds a few counts of this clonotype. The V and J genes are TRBV9 and TRBJ2-7, with 9 bases fitting TRBD1. The length of the CDR3 is 14 residues. From germline, CDR1 is SGDLS and CDR2 YYNGEE. J lost 5 bases, V lost 2 bases, and 5 bases had no gene match. The DNA of the CDR3 is TGTGCCAGCAGCGTGACAGGGGGTAGGGACGAGCAGTACTTC. Protein sequence: CASSVTGGRDEQYF.

Regarding this clonotype: A read error may account for a junction end that differs from germline. The V and J genes are TRBV7-9 and TRBJ1-4; D is perhaps TRBD1 (6 bases). The CDR3 totals 15 residues. Germline values: CDR1 SEHNR, CDR2 FQNEAQ (reference sequence). This chain's CDR3 is CASSLGTGSGEKLFF. For the CDR3, the DNA is TGCGCCAGCAGCTTGGGTACAGGGTCGGGTGAAAAACTGTTTTTT.

This clonotype appeared many times. The rearrangement uses TRBV10-3 and TRBJ1-2; TRBD1 matches at 9 bases. CDR3 length equals 14 residues. CDR1 is ENHRY and CDR2 is SYGVKD in the germline V gene. Trimming removed 5 bases from V and 4 bases from J; junction bases left unmatched: 5. The CDR3 reads CAISSTDRGYGYTF. The CDR3 DNA is TGTGCCATCAGTTCGACGGACAGGGGCTATGGCTACACCTTC.

About this clonotype itself: A read error may produce the germline difference seen at one junction end. The rearrangement uses TRBV12-3 or TRBV12-4 and TRBJ1-2; the D is unclear. The CDR3 sequence is 14 residues long. In DNA, the CDR3 is TGTGCCGGCAGTAAAGGGTCAGGACTCTATGGCTACACCTTC. It codes for CAGSKGSGLYGYTF.

Ten or more counts support this clonotype. V usage is TRBV25-1 and J usage is TRBJ1-1, with 10 bases lining up with TRBD1. CDR3 size: 15 residues. Germline V gene sequence: CDR1 MGHDK, CDR2 SYGVNS. V gave up 4 bases and J gave up 6 bases; unmatched junction bases: 8. As DNA, the CDR3 is TGTGCCAGCAGTGGGGGGACAGGGGTCGGCGCTGAAGCTTTCTTT. It yields the protein CASSGGTGVGAEAFF.

The chain is built from TRBV2 and TRBJ2-5; 8 bases map to TRBD1. The germline gives CDR1 SNHLY, CDR2 FYNNEI. Trimming removed 7 bases from V and 9 bases from J; junction bases left unmatched: 13. The CDR3 spans 14 residues. The chain's CDR3 is CASTRDRRNQPQYF. The CDR3 bases are TGTGCCAGCACGAGGGACAGGCGGAATCAGCCCCAGTACTTC. The entire variable domain, with the rest obtained from reference TRBV2 and TRBJ2-5, is as follows: EPEVTQTPSHQVTQMGQEVILRCVPISNHLYFYWYRQILGQKVEFLVSFYNNEISEKSEIFDDQFSVERPDGSNFTLKIRSTKLEDSAMYFCASTRDRRNQPQYFGPGTRLLVL.

The V call is TRBV7-9, the J call TRBJ2-1; 8 bases are a match to TRBD2. The closer fit of TRBJ2-7 to the DNA end suggests the J call may be wrong. Germline V gives CDR1 SEHNR, CDR2 FQNEAQ (reference sequence). The CDR3 is made up of 13 amino acids. The CDR3 bases are TGTGCCAGCAGCCGCGGGGGGATGAATGAGCAGTACTTC. It encodes CASSRGGMNEQYF.

Details on this clonotype: With a much larger clone just one base away, this may be a read error. Because the CDR3 is missing its conserved closing phenylalanine or tryptophan, this is likely a read error. The rearrangement links TRBV29-1 to TRBJ2-7, with D tentatively TRBD2 (5 bases). Deletions cut 4 bases from V and 4 bases from J, with 14 bases between. This CDR3 contains 13 residues. From germline, CDR1 is SQVTM and CDR2 ANQGSEA. Written as DNA, the CDR3 is TGCAGCGTTGGCCCGGGGAGTTATTACGAGCAGTACCTC. Its translation is CSVGPGSYYEQYL.

This clonotype appeared a few times. The genes are TRBV19 and TRBJ1-2; possible D gene TRBD1, 5 bases. This CDR3 comprises 12 residues. The V and J ends lost 10 bases and 8 bases respectively, with 17 bases between them. Looked up from germline, CDR1 is LNHDA and CDR2 is SQIVND (reference sequence). This CDR3 reads CATTGGGSGYTF. CDR3 coding DNA: TGTGCCACAACCGGGGGAGGATCGGGCTACACCTTC.

In the case of this clonotype: This clone may be a read error of a much larger clone one base away. The chain joins TRBV2 to TRBJ1-2; tentative D call: TRBD1 (5 bases). The CDR3 length is 11 residues. Germline CDR1 reads SNHLY; CDR2 reads FYNNEI. V was cut by 7 bases and J by 10 bases, with 13 bases left in between. The CDR3 here is CASMAGHHYTF. CDR3 nucleotide sequence: TGTGCCAGCATGGCGGGGCATCACTACACCTTC.

This clonotype came up many times. The V call is TRBV10-3, the J call TRBJ2-7, with 9 nucleotides matching TRBD2. With V trimmed by 2 bases and J by 6 bases, 11 bases remained unmatched. From germline, CDR1 is ENHRY and CDR2 SYGVKD. The CDR3 runs to 16 residues. In DNA, the CDR3 is TGTGCCATCAGTGAGCGGGTAGCGGGAGCCGGGGGCGAGCAGTACTTC. The encoded protein is CAISERVAGAGGEQYF.

In its sample, this clonotype was seen many times. The V gene is TRBV10-2, the J gene TRBJ2-5; 9 bases match TRBD1. CDR3 length: 15 residues. The junction had 8 bases not matched to a gene; V was cut back by 4 bases and J by 5 bases. Germline CDR1 WSHSY, CDR2 SAAADI. For the CDR3, the DNA is TGCGCCAGCAGTGGGGGACAGGGTTTGGCCGAGACCCAGTACTTC. Its translation: CASSGGQGLAETQYF.

This clonotype was detected a few times. The rearrangement links TRBV6-6 to TRBJ2-5; 10 nucleotides line up with TRBD2. V shed 5 bases, J shed 2 bases, and the junction held 14 bases outside the gene matches. In germline, CDR1 is MNHNY, CDR2 SVGAGI (reference sequence). The CDR3 extends over 18 amino acids. The CDR3 loop is CASSRPPSSGRQQETQYF. The CDR3 DNA follows: TGTGCCAGCAGTCGCCCTCCATCTAGCGGGAGACAACAAGAGACCCAGTACTTC.

The rearrangement uses TRBV4-3 and TRBJ2-5; 8 bases line up with TRBD1. Germline trimming cut 3 bases from V and 0 bases from J; bases unmatched to any gene: 9. CDR1 is LGHNA and CDR2 is YSLEER in the germline V gene. The CDR3 loop spans 17 amino acids. In DNA, the CDR3 is TGCGCCAGCAGCCAGGGCTGGACAGGGAACCACCAAGAGACCCAGTACTTC. Protein sequence: CASSQGWTGNHQETQYF.